The present entry profiles one TCR beta chain with its context. A Seattle source enrolled patients during active infection and followed them longitudinally. TCRdb's copy holds only in-frame clones and misses some; the assay was immunoSEQ multiplex PCR. The sample has more than 95,000 clones, approximately 81% seen once. These data come from a study of blood T cell repertoires in COVID-19. Whole-study context: Samples of COVID-19 (acute and convalescent) were obtained from the United States, Italy and Spain.

V was shortened by 4 bases and J by 1 base, with 10 bases between the two germline ends. CDR1 MNHEY and CDR2 SMNVEV come from the germline V gene (reference sequence). The CDR3 consists of 14 residues. The sample was peripheral blood. The sequence was obtained from a man aged 80 or over with COVID-19, enrolled during active disease. This chain connects TRBV27 to TRBJ1-2, with a tentative D call TRBD1 (6 bases). The CDR3 region is CASSWTANNYGYTF. The CDR3 DNA sequence: TGTGCCAGCAGTTGGACAGCAAATAACTATGGCTACACCTTC.